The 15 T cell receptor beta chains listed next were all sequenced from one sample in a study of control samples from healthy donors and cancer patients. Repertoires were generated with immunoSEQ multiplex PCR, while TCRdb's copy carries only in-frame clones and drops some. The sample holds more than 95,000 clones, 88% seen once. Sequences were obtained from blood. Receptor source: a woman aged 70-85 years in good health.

The CDR3 DNA is TGTGCCATCAGTGAGTCAGGAGGGGCCTTCTCTGGAAACACCATATATTTT. Protein sequence: CAISESGGAFSGNTIYF. The rearrangement uses TRBV10-3 and TRBJ1-3; tentative D call: TRBD1 (5 bases). Germline V gene data show CDR1 as ENHRY and CDR2 as SYGVKD. The CDR3 loop spans 17 amino acids. Trimming left V 0 bases short and J 0 bases short, with 12 bases between.

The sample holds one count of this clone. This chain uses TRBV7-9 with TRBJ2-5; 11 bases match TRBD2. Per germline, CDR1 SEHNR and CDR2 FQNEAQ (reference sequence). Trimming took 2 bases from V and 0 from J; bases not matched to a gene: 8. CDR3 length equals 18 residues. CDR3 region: CASSLPLAGGPDQETQYF. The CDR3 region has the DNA TGTGCCAGCAGCTTACCCCTAGCGGGGGGCCCGGACCAAGAGACCCAGTACTTC.

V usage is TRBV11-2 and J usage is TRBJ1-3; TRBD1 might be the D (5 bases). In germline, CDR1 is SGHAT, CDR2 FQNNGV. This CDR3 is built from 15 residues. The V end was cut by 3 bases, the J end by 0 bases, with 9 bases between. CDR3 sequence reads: CASSFGADSGNTIYF. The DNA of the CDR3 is TGTGCCAGCAGCTTCGGGGCAGACTCTGGAAACACCATATATTTT.

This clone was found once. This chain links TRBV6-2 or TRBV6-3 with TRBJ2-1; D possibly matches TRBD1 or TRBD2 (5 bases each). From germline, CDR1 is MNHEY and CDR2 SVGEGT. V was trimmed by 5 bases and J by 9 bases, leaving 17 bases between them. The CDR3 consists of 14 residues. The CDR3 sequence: CASSKAGTAGEQFF. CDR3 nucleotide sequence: TGTGCCAGCAGTAAAGCCGGGACCGCGGGTGAGCAGTTCTTC.

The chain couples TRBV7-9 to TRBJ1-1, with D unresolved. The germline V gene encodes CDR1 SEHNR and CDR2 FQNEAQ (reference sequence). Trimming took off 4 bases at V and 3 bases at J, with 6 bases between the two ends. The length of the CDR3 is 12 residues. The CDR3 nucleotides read TGTGCCAGCAGCTCAGACTACACTGAAGCTTTCTTT. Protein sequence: CASSSDYTEAFF.

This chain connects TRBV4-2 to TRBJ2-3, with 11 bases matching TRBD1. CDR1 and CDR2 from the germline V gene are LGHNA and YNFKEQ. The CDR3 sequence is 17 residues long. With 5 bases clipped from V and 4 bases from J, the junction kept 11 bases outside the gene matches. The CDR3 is CASSYVARTGGPDTQYF. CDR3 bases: TGTGCCAGCAGCTATGTAGCTCGGACAGGGGGCCCAGATACGCAGTATTTT.

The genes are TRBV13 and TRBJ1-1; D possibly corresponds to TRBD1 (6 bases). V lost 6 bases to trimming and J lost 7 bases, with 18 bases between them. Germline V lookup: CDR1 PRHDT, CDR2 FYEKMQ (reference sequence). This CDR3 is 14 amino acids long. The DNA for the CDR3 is TGTGCCAGCAGGCGGGGGGCAGTCTTTGGTGAAGCTTTCTTT. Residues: CASRRGAVFGEAFF.

CDR3 sequence (DNA): TGTGCCAGCAGCCAAGTTGAGCCGGGGAGCGGCGAGCAGTTCTTC. It is translated as CASSQVEPGSGEQFF. The chain couples TRBV4-2 to TRBJ2-1; a weak D match, TRBD2 (5 bases). Germline lookup yields CDR1 LGHNA and CDR2 YNFKEQ. Between the trimmed V and J ends, which lost 1 base and 10 bases, there was a span of 17 bases. The CDR3 is 15 amino acids.

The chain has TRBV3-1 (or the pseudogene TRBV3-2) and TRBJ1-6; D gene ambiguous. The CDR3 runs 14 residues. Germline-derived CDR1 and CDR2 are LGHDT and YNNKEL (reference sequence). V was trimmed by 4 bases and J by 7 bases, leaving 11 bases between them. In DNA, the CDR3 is TGTGCCAGCAGCCTCGCGGGTTCCAATTCACCCCTCCACTTT. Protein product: CASSLAGSNSPLHF.

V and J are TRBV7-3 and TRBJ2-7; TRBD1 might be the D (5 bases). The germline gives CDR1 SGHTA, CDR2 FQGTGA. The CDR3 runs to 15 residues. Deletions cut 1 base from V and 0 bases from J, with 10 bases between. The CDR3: CASSLIGDPSYEQYF. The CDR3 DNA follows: TGTGCCAGCAGCTTAATAGGGGATCCCTCCTACGAGCAGTACTTC.

CDR3 amino acids: CASSLTGGGTEAFF. In nucleotides, the CDR3 is TGTGCCAGCAGCCTGACAGGGGGAGGGACTGAAGCTTTCTTT. The chain is built from TRBV7-2 and TRBJ1-1; 9 bases match TRBD1. V lost 5 bases, J lost 5 bases, and 6 bases stayed unmatched. The CDR3 length is 14 residues. Germline V gives CDR1 SGHTA, CDR2 FQGNSA.

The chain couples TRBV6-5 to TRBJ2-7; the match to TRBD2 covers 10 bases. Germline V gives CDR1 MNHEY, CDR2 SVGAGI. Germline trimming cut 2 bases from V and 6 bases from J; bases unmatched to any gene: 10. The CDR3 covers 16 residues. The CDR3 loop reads CASSYPLSGGEVEQYF. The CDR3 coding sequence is TGTGCCAGCAGTTACCCCCTCAGCGGGGGGGAGGTCGAGCAGTACTTC.

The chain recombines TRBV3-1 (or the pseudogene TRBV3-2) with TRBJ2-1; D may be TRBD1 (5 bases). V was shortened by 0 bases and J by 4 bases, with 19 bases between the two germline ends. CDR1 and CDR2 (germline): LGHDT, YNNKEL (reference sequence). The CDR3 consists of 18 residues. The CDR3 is CASSQDRPVAGYYNEQFF. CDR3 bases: TGTGCCAGCAGCCAAGATCGGCCTGTGGCAGGGTATTACAATGAGCAGTTCTTC.

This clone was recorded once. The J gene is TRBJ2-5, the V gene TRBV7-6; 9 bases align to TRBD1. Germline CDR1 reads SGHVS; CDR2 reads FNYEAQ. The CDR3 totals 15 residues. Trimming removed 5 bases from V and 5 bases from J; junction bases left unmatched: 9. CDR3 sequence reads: CASSPGTGNGETQYF. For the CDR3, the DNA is TGTGCCAGCAGCCCCGGGACAGGGAACGGTGAGACCCAGTACTTC.

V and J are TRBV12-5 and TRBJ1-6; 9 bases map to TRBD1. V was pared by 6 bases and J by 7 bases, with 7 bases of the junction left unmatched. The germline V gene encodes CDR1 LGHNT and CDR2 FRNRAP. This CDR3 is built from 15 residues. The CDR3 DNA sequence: TGTGCTAGTGGCCTCGGACAGGGGCCGAATTCACCCCTCCACTTT. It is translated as CASGLGQGPNSPLHF.